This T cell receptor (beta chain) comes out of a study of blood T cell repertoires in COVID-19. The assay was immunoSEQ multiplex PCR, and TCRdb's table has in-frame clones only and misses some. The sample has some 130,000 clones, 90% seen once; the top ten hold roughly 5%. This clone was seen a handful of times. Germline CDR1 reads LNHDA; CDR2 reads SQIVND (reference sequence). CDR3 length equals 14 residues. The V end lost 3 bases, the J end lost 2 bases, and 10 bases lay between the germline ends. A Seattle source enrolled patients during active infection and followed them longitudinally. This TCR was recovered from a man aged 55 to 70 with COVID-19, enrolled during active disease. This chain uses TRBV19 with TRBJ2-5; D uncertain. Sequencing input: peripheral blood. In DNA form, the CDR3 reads TGTGCCAGTAGTATTCGCAGTGTACAAGAGACCCAGTACTTC. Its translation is CASSIRSVQETQYF.